The sequence of this TCR beta chain was determined in a study of long-term antiretroviral therapy in people with HIV. A v3.0 immunoSEQ assay was performed at survey level. Each sample aimed for roughly 40,000-50,000 sequenced T-cell genomes. TCRdb's table, derived via immunoSEQ multiplex PCR, lists solely in-frame clones and lacks some. The table lists 20,000 to 25,000 clones, roughly 78% of them singletons. The sequence came from a woman aged 40 to 49 with HIV. Sequenced here: unsorted PBMCs, sampled 1.2 years after starting antiretroviral therapy.

The CDR3 reads CASSMYWSSNTEAFF. CDR3 sequence (DNA): TGTGCCAGTAGTATGTATTGGTCCTCCAACACTGAAGCTTTCTTT. The chain joins TRBV19 to TRBJ1-1, with no clear D. This CDR3 is built from 15 residues. Germline V gene data show CDR1 as LNHDA and CDR2 as SQIVND (reference sequence). Trimming cost V 3 bases and J 2 bases, with 13 bases left between them.